The 10 T cell receptor beta chains given below trace back to one sample, sequenced in a study of beta chain features in type 1 diabetes (dated by TCRdb to the late 2010s). The paper as a whole reports these results and caveats: Type 1 diabetes patients showed a moderate but significant shortening of TCRB CDR3 length in all four CD4+ subsets.

These receptors lack a known antigen. Receptor amplification or capture employed the immunoSEQ multiplex PCR assay. All of the isolated RNA was reverse transcribed with the High Capacity cDNA Reverse Transcription Kit, so expressed TCRB transcripts were sequenced. TCRdb obtained this table from immuneACCESS and retained in-frame rearrangements with V and J assigned. These tables miss some clones; where compared with another copy, unresolved V genes account for less than half of the shortfall, and the remainder is unexplained. This sample has over 300,000 clones in its table, and over 7% of those were observed once. Approximately 1% of the sample comes from the top ten. The sequenced material came from central memory CD4+ T cells from blood. All receptors derive from a man aged 25-40 years with type 1 diabetes.

This clone was seen only a few times. J is TRBJ1-2 and V is TRBV28; a possible D gene is TRBD1 (6 bases). The CDR3 consists of 16 residues. CDR1 MDHEN and CDR2 SYDVKM come from the germline V gene. Trimming stripped 1 base from V and 4 bases from J, with 16 bases between. CDR3 amino acids: CASSLSSSGQSYGYTF. As DNA, the CDR3 is TGTGCCAGCAGTTTATCCTCTTCAGGACAGAGCTATGGCTACACCTTC.

About this clone itself: Other nucleotide sequences in the sample specify the same CDR3. The J gene is TRBJ2-5, the V gene TRBV7-2, with 12 bases aligning to TRBD2. CDR3 length equals 14 residues. Trimming took 5 bases from V and 4 from J; bases not matched to a gene: 2. Germline V gives CDR1 SGHTA, CDR2 FQGNSA. This CDR3 reads CASSPGLAGETQYF. Here the CDR3 DNA reads TGTGCCAGCAGCCCGGGACTAGCGGGAGAGACCCAGTACTTC.

This clone was detected a few times. Other DNA variants within this sample encode the same CDR3. This sequence joins TRBV7-2 and TRBJ2-5; D ambiguous. The CDR3 consists of 12 residues. In germline, CDR1 is SGHTA, CDR2 FQGNSA. The germline V and J ends were trimmed by 1 base and 5 bases, with 5 bases remaining between them. The CDR3: CASSLDGETQYF. In DNA, the CDR3 is TGTGCCAGCAGCTTAGACGGTGAGACCCAGTACTTC.

The genes are TRBV10-2 and TRBJ2-7; 8 bases fit TRBD1. CDR1 WSHSY and CDR2 SAAADI come from the germline V gene. CDR3 length: 13 amino acids. V shed 11 bases and J 3 bases; nucleotides not matched to a gene: 9. The CDR3 sequence is CAGSPDRGYEQYF. CDR3 DNA sequence: TGCGCCGGAAGCCCCGACAGGGGCTACGAGCAGTACTTC.

The chain uses TRBV18 and TRBJ2-3; either TRBD1 or TRBD2 may supply D (7 bases each). V lost 0 bases to trimming and J lost 2 bases, with 15 bases between them. The CDR3 totals 17 residues. The germline V gene encodes CDR1 KGHSH and CDR2 LQKENI. CDR3 in DNA: TGTGCCAGCTCACCACCGACCAGGGGGGGAAACACAGATACGCAGTATTTT. Protein product: CASSPPTRGGNTDTQYF.

The J gene is TRBJ1-2, the V gene TRBV6-6; TRBD1 aligns across 9 bases. Germline V gives CDR1 MNHNY, CDR2 SVGAGI (reference sequence). This CDR3 region has 14 residues. The trim removed 4 bases at V and 4 bases at J, leaving 4 bases unmatched. For the CDR3, the DNA is TGTGCCAGCAGTTCTGGGACAGGGACCTATGGCTACACCTTC. Its translation: CASSSGTGTYGYTF.

This clone was observed a few times. The J gene is TRBJ2-2, the V gene TRBV5-1, with D possibly matching TRBD2 (5 bases). V shed 0 bases and J shed 4 bases, with 7 bases lying between them. The CDR3 totals 14 residues. Germline V gives CDR1 SGHRS, CDR2 YFSETQ. The CDR3 is CASSLAGFTGELFF. CDR3 DNA: TGCGCCAGCAGCTTGGCGGGGTTCACCGGGGAGCTGTTTTTT.

This rearrangement joins TRBV4-1 to TRBJ1-1; 9 bases agree with TRBD1. The CDR3 extends over 17 amino acids. Germline loops: CDR1 MGHRA, CDR2 YSYEKL. V gave up 0 bases and J gave up 1 base; unmatched junction bases: 6. CDR3 sequence (DNA): TGCGCCAGCAGCCAAGAAGGGACAGGGTGGGAGAACACTGAAGCTTTCTTT. Translating gives CASSQEGTGWENTEAFF.

This rearrangement joins TRBV7-2 to TRBJ2-2; D may match TRBD1 or TRBD2 (5 bases each). The ends were cut back, 4 bases at V and 4 bases at J, with 16 bases in the middle. The CDR3 consists of 16 residues. CDR1 is SGHTA, CDR2 FQGNSA, per germline. The CDR3 loop reads CASSSGTRRPTGELFF. In nucleotides, the CDR3 is TGTGCCAGCAGCTCCGGGACGAGGAGGCCCACCGGGGAGCTGTTTTTT.

The J gene is TRBJ2-3, the V gene TRBV15; D possibly uses TRBD1 or TRBD2 (5 bases each). Germline CDR1 and CDR2: LNHNV and YYDKDF (reference sequence). The CDR3 is made up of 15 amino acids. The V end was cut by 8 bases, the J end by 2 bases, with 17 bases between. Written as DNA, the CDR3 is TGTGCCACCGCCGGGACCCAAGGGATCACAGATACGCAGTATTTT. Translation gives CATAGTQGITDTQYF.